This T cell receptor (beta chain) came from a study of neoadjuvant anti-PD-1 for oral cavity cancer. This clone appeared a single time. Some clones are missing from TCRdb's copy, which holds only in-frame ones; the method was immunoSEQ multiplex PCR. The sample shows about 20,000 clones, approximately 70% of them seen only once. The source was PBMCs, collected before nivolumab (anti-PD-1) treatment. This receptor was identified in a person aged 40 to 85 with oral cavity squamous cell carcinoma.

The CDR3 region has the DNA TGTGCCAGCAGCTTGAGGAGACTAGCGGGAGTTAGCAATGAGCAGTTCTTC. Translated: CASSLRRLAGVSNEQFF. The chain uses TRBV13 and TRBJ2-1; TRBD2 matches 12 bases. The CDR3 is 17 amino acids. CDR1 and CDR2 from the germline V gene are PRHDT and FYEKMQ (reference sequence). The junction had 9 bases not matched to a gene; V was cut back by 3 bases and J by 6 bases.